Each of the 12 T cell receptor beta chains below was sequenced from the same sample in a study of T cell repertoires in cytomegalovirus infection. TCRdb redid the calling of the reads with MiXCR, one entry per CDR3 protein. The top ten clones hold under 15% of a sample with 830,000 or so distinct CDR3 sequences, approximately 30% of them seen once. These receptors' antigens are unknown. The specimen was cultured CD8+ T cells from PBMCs, collected from culture after CMV antigen stimulation. The receptors were sampled from a human donor in good health (CMV status not recorded). Some clones in this sample may be carry-over from other donors' samples.

The J gene is TRBJ2-3, the V gene TRBV24-1, with D perhaps matching TRBD2 (8 bases). The CDR3 totals 20 residues. V was pared by 3 bases and J by 5 bases, with 29 bases between. Germline V gene lookup returns CDR1 KGHDR and CDR2 SFDVKD. The CDR3 DNA follows: TGTGCCACCAGTGATGTCTCGGGACAGAGAAGACTAGCGTTAGGAGATACGCAGTATTTT. Its protein product is CATSDVSGQRRLALGDTQYF.

The J gene is TRBJ1-1, the V gene TRBV3-1, with 7 positions matching TRBD1. The CDR3 extends over 12 amino acids. The V segment lost 5 bases and the J segment 6 bases; nucleotides outside the gene matches: 3. The germline V gene encodes CDR1 LGHDT and CDR2 YNNKEL (reference sequence). The CDR3 nucleotides are TGTGCCAGCAGCGACAGGGTCGCTGAAGCTTTCTTT. Its translation: CASSDRVAEAFF.

The chain recombines TRBV9 with TRBJ1-4, with D perhaps TRBD1 (6 bases). Trimming stripped 3 bases from V and 0 bases from J, with 9 bases between. The CDR3 is 15 residues long. The germline V gene has CDR1 SGDLS and CDR2 YYNGEE. The CDR3 region is CASSDRTATNEKLFF. CDR3 coding DNA: TGTGCCAGCAGCGACCGGACAGCAACTAATGAAAAACTGTTTTTT.

The rearrangement links TRBV28 to TRBJ2-3; perhaps TRBD2 as D (6 bases). The CDR3 length is 15 residues. Germline lookup yields CDR1 MDHEN and CDR2 SYDVKM. Trimming removed 3 bases from V and 2 bases from J, with 12 bases in between. CDR3 nucleotide sequence: TGTGCCAGCAGTTTTCTTCAGGGACTCACAGATACGCAGTATTTT. Translation gives CASSFLQGLTDTQYF.

This clonotype has a handful of counts. The rearrangement links TRBV2 to TRBJ2-2; 11 nucleotides align to TRBD1. CDR3 size: 17 residues. V lost 3 bases and J lost 1; bases outside the gene matches: 4. The V gene's germline CDR1 is SNHLY and CDR2 FYNNEI. This chain's CDR3 is CASSDGTGGMNTGELFF. In nucleotides, the CDR3 is TGTGCCAGCAGTGACGGGACAGGGGGTATGAACACCGGGGAGCTGTTTTTT.

CDR3 sequence (DNA): TGCGCCAGCAGCTTGGAAGCGGGGGCCTATACAGATACGCAGTATTTT. This gives the protein CASSLEAGAYTDTQYF. The V gene is TRBV5-1, the J gene TRBJ2-3; TRBD2 matches 8 bases. Trimming at V came to 0 bases and at J to 3 bases, leaving 6 bases not matched to a gene. Germline V lookup: CDR1 SGHRS, CDR2 YFSETQ. The CDR3 extends over 16 amino acids.

V gene TRBV19 combines with J gene TRBJ2-1; D is uncertain. This CDR3 is built from 16 residues. Germline V gene lookup returns CDR1 LNHDA and CDR2 SQIVND (reference sequence). V lost 1 base, J lost 0 bases, and 10 bases lay in between. CDR3 protein: CASSIGILSSYNEQFF. Here the CDR3 DNA reads TGTGCCAGTAGTATAGGGATCCTAAGCTCCTACAATGAGCAGTTCTTC.

This clonotype was seen a few times. The chain combines TRBV11-2 with TRBJ1-1; D is ambiguous. This CDR3 has 14 residues. Germline V lookup: CDR1 SGHAT, CDR2 FQNNGV. The V gene lost 5 bases and the J gene lost 7 bases, with 17 bases spanning the gap. The CDR3 sequence: CASSARPDDREAFF. The CDR3 nucleotides read TGTGCCAGCAGCGCTCGGCCCGACGACCGTGAAGCTTTCTTT.

For this clonotype: At one of its ends the junction is not consistent with the germline gene, which may arise from a read error. Written as DNA, the CDR3 is TGTGCCAACAGTTTCCTCGGGTCCCGCCTGCGGAATGAGCAGTTCTTC. This codes for CANSFLGSRLRNEQFF. This chain joins TRBV27 and TRBJ2-1; D is uncertain. The CDR3 has 16 amino acids. Looked up from germline, CDR1 is MNHEY and CDR2 is SMNVEV (reference sequence).

The J gene is TRBJ2-1, the V gene TRBV10-3; D perhaps matches TRBD2 (6 bases). Trimming shortened V by 5 bases and J by 1 base, and 15 bases separated the two germline ends. The germline V gene has CDR1 ENHRY and CDR2 SYGVKD. This CDR3 comprises 16 residues. CDR3 loop: CAISSPRGASYNEQFF. The CDR3 DNA reads as TGTGCCATCAGTTCCCCCCGCGGGGCGTCCTACAATGAGCAGTTCTTC.

There are a few counts of this clonotype. CDR3 region: CASSVGQRNSPLHF. The CDR3 DNA reads TGTGCCAGTAGTGTCGGACAGCGTAATTCACCCCTCCACTTT. The V call is TRBV19, the J call TRBJ1-6, with a weak D call TRBD1 (6 bases). Germline-derived CDR1 and CDR2 are LNHDA and SQIVND (reference sequence). The V end was cut by 5 bases, the J end by 6 bases, with 11 bases between. The CDR3 sequence is 14 residues long.

V and J are TRBV15 and TRBJ2-1; D is uncertain. Germline CDR1 reads LNHNV; CDR2 reads YYDKDF (reference sequence). With 5 bases removed from V and 8 bases from J, the gap between germline ends came to 10 bases. This CDR3 contains 12 residues. The CDR3 coding sequence is TGTGCCACCAGCCAGAGTGGGGATGAGCAGTTCTTC. It encodes CATSQSGDEQFF.